This TCR beta chain was found in a study of cytomegalovirus exposure and HLA in healthy donors. In germline, CDR1 is MNHEY, CDR2 SVGAGI. Trimming pared 7 bases from V and 4 bases from J, leaving 5 bases between. This CDR3 is 11 amino acids long. Both 60 Vbeta primers and 13 Jbeta primers went into the PCR. Sequenced by immunoSEQ multiplex PCR; TCRdb stores in-frame clones only, minus some. Counted here are roughly 130,000 clones, roughly 79% occurring once; the ten biggest clones make up around 1.8%. The chain uses TRBV6-5 and TRBJ2-1; D gene ambiguous. This TCR derives from a woman aged 50 to 65 in good health and CMV-seronegative. Sample: PBMCs. CDR3: CASTGYNEQFF. The DNA of the CDR3 is TGTGCCAGCACCGGGTACAATGAGCAGTTCTTC.